This T cell receptor beta chain was captured by sequencing in a study of early T cells in non-severe SARS-CoV-2 infection. Study-level findings and limits: Matches to VDJdb favored anti-spike CD8 responses and missed private and CD4 specificities.

This clonotype was seen ten or more times. Its antigen is as yet unknown. Unique molecular identifiers were added to individual cDNA molecules. TCRdb re-called the 5' RACE reads with MiXCR, one entry per CDR3 protein. The data contain about 50,000 distinct CDR3 sequences, around 13% of them singletons. CDR1 and CDR2 (germline): SEHNR, FQNEAQ (reference sequence). CDR3 length equals 13 residues. V gave up 4 bases and J gave up 9 bases, with 10 bases separating them. Material: whole blood. The V call is TRBV7-9, the J call TRBJ1-6; D gene uncertain. This receptor was taken from an adult who was a healthcare worker with PCR-confirmed SARS-CoV-2 infection or an uninfected control (not recorded which). The CDR3 nucleotides read TGTGCCAGCAGCTCCCGGCGGCTTTCACCCCTCCACTTT. Amino acids: CASSSRRLSPLHF.